The TCR beta chain described here comes from a study of blood T cell repertoires in COVID-19. Study summary: Sample material is recorded as cDNA or gDNA derived from T cells, B-cell-depleted T cells, or PBMCs.

In the original analysis: Reference gene primer amplification yielded estimated nucleated cell counts. The data were produced by immunoSEQ multiplex PCR, yet TCRdb's version contains in-frame clones alone and is incomplete. V and J calls and clone size are given by that table; D and trimming were obtained from the DNA. This sample carries roughly 110,000 clones, about 90% of them seen once, and the ten largest clones take more than 4.5%. This clone was recorded once. V dropped 4 bases and J dropped 6; count of bases not matched to a gene: 8. Germline-derived CDR1 and CDR2 are KGHSH and LQKENI. The CDR3 consists of 15 residues.

The V call is TRBV18, the J call TRBJ2-7, with 11 bases fitting TRBD1. This TCR was sampled from a man aged 40-50 years with active or convalescent COVID-19. Material: peripheral blood. CDR3 coding DNA: TGTGCCAGCTCACTTGGACAGGGGGCCATCGGCGAGCAGTACTTC. Translated, it gives CASSLGQGAIGEQYF.